The 22 T cell receptor beta chains presented below share a single source sample, sequenced in a study of regulatory T cells in long-lasting Graves disease. Indicated time point: newly diagnosed GD, antithyroid drugs for less than 3 months. Following extraction of RNA from PBMCs, that RNA was used to make the TCR library. In building TCR beta libraries, iRepertoire HTBI primers were used together with Arm-PCR of CDR3 regions. TCRdb called the multiplex PCR reads again in MiXCR, with one record for every CDR3 protein. The sample lists hundreds of thousands of distinct CDR3 sequences; roughly 16% were seen once. The sequences come from peripheral blood mononuclear cells (PBMCs), collected at new diagnosis, from a patient treated with antithyroid drugs. The receptors originated from a female donor with Graves disease.

This clonotype showed up many times. The gene calls are TRBV7-2 and TRBJ2-2, with D maybe TRBD1 (6 bases). V shed 3 bases and J shed 9 bases, with 20 bases lying between them. The CDR3 runs 16 residues. Germline V CDR1 and CDR2: SGHTA, FQGNSA. CDR3 region: CASSFGQPFITRELFF. CDR3 coding DNA: TGTGCCAGCAGCTTCGGACAGCCCTTTATTACCCGGGAGCTGTTTTTT.

This clonotype was seen at least ten times. This chain links TRBV6-2 or TRBV6-3 with TRBJ2-7; no definite D call. Trimming pared 2 bases from V and 3 bases from J, leaving 11 bases between. The germline gives CDR1 MNHEY, CDR2 SVGEGT. The CDR3 has 14 amino acids. The CDR3: CASSYHMKGYEQYF. The CDR3 DNA follows: TGTGCCAGCAGTTACCATATGAAGGGCTACGAGCAGTACTTC.

This chain connects TRBV2 to TRBJ1-5; TRBD1 matches 9 bases. Germline loops: CDR1 SNHLY, CDR2 FYNNEI. The CDR3 covers 15 residues. The trim removed 6 bases at V and 7 bases at J, leaving 10 bases unmatched. As DNA, the CDR3 is TGTGCCAGCAGGGGGGACAGGGCCTTGGGACAGCCCCAGCATTTT. This gives the protein CASRGDRALGQPQHF.

In this sample, this clonotype turned up many times. The chain recombines TRBV7-9 with TRBJ2-1, with 7 bases identical to TRBD1. V shed 2 bases, J shed 0 bases, and the junction held 4 bases outside the gene matches. This CDR3 spans 16 amino acids. Germline lookup yields CDR1 SEHNR and CDR2 FQNEAQ (reference sequence). The CDR3 loop reads CASSLKTGSSYNEQFF. Here the CDR3 DNA reads TGTGCCAGCAGCTTAAAGACAGGGAGCTCCTACAATGAGCAGTTCTTC.

There are many counts of this clonotype. V is TRBV29-1 and J is TRBJ2-1; TRBD2 matches 7 bases. Judging by the DNA end, TRBJ2-5 fits better; the J call may be wrong. The CDR3 runs 16 residues. Germline V gene sequence: CDR1 SQVTM, CDR2 ANQGSEA. The CDR3 DNA is TGCAGCGTTGAACGTGCGGGAGCCACCCAGGGAGAGACCCAGTACTTC. Protein sequence: CSVERAGATQGETQYF.

This clonotype has only a few counts. The genes are TRBV7-2 and TRBJ1-5; D not certain. Germline values: CDR1 SGHTA, CDR2 FQGNSA. The CDR3 length is 17 residues. The V and J ends lost 5 bases and 3 bases respectively, with 20 bases between them. CDR3 amino acids: CASSAQPLGATNQPQHF. CDR3 sequence (DNA): TGTGCCAGCAGCGCGCAACCGCTTGGAGCGACCAATCAGCCCCAGCATTTT.

In this sample, this clonotype turned up a few times. The chain couples TRBV3-1 to TRBJ2-1; D remains ambiguous. Germline V gene lookup returns CDR1 LGHDT and CDR2 YNNKEL (reference sequence). V lost 0 bases and J 3 bases, leaving 6 bases between the germline ends. This CDR3 region has 14 residues. In DNA form, the CDR3 reads TGTGCCAGCAGCCAAGATTCCCGCTACAATGAGCAGTTCTTC. The encoded protein is CASSQDSRYNEQFF.

Concerning this clonotype: Being one base from a much bigger clone, this may be a read error. The V and J genes are TRBV7-6 and TRBJ1-1; TRBD1 agrees at 9 bases. The CDR3 has 18 amino acids. The germline V gene has CDR1 SGHVS and CDR2 FNYEAQ. Here the CDR3 reads CASSLLPGQGPLGTEALF. CDR3 bases: TGTGCCAGCAGCCTCCTCCCGGGACAGGGTCCCTTGGGGACTGAAGCTCTCTTT.

This chain connects TRBV6-2 or TRBV6-3 to TRBJ1-1, with a possible D match to TRBD1 (6 bases). V lost 6 bases, J lost 0 bases, and 26 bases lay in between. This CDR3 has 19 amino acids. Germline V gene data show CDR1 as MNHEY and CDR2 as SVGEGT. The CDR3 sequence is CASRNPWDQNRGMNTEAFF. Here the CDR3 DNA reads TGTGCCAGCAGAAACCCTTGGGACCAAAATAGGGGGATGAACACTGAAGCTTTCTTT.

This clonotype has ten or more counts. The chain carries TRBV29-1 and TRBJ2-7; D not resolved. With 3 bases removed from V and 6 bases from J, the gap between germline ends came to 15 bases. Looked up from germline, CDR1 is SQVTM and CDR2 is ANQGSEA. CDR3 length: 13 residues. Here the CDR3 reads CSVDSRNGGEQYF. CDR3 coding DNA: TGCAGCGTTGATTCCAGGAACGGTGGCGAGCAGTACTTC.

This chain uses TRBV12-3 or TRBV12-4 with TRBJ2-2; the D is unclear. V lost 5 bases, J lost 1 base, and 14 bases lay in between. The CDR3 runs to 16 residues. The CDR3 sequence is CASSTLPGGNTGELFF. The CDR3, as DNA: TGTGCCAGCAGTACCCTCCCGGGCGGGAACACCGGGGAGCTGTTTTTT.

This clonotype has only a few counts. The rearrangement links TRBV28 to TRBJ2-7; TRBD2 agrees at 8 bases. The ends lost 8 bases at V and 7 bases at J; junction bases unmatched: 10. Germline V gene data show CDR1 as MDHEN and CDR2 as SYDVKM. The CDR3 runs to 13 residues. For the CDR3, the DNA is TGTGCCAGCTTTGAGGGTCGGGAGGGGGAGCAGTACTTC. Translation: CASFEGREGEQYF. Drawing the rest from reference TRBV28 and TRBJ2-7, the complete variable domain is DVKVTQSSRYLVKRTGEKVFLECVQDMDHENMFWYRQDPGLGLRLIYFSYDVKMKEKGDIPEGYSVSREKKERFSLILESASTNQTSMYLCASFEGREGEQYFGPGTRLTVT.

There are a few counts of this clonotype. The chain employs TRBV19 and TRBJ1-2; 7 positions agree with TRBD1. The CDR3 length is 15 residues. Trimming removed 7 bases from V and 4 bases from J; junction bases left unmatched: 12. Germline CDR1 LNHDA, CDR2 SQIVND (reference sequence). CDR3 amino acids: CASTTTGQPAYGYTF. The CDR3 DNA sequence: TGTGCCAGTACTACCACGGGACAGCCGGCCTATGGCTACACCTTC.

The rearrangement joins TRBV20-1 to TRBJ2-7, with D perhaps TRBD1 or TRBD2 (5 bases each). The CDR3 loop spans 14 amino acids. The V and J ends lost 3 bases and 2 bases respectively, with 14 bases between them. CDR1 and CDR2 from the germline V gene are DFQATT and SNEGSKA (reference sequence). The CDR3: CSASGASGPYEQYF. The DNA of the CDR3 is TGCAGTGCTAGTGGGGCCAGCGGCCCCTACGAGCAGTACTTC.

This clonotype was detected only a few times. The J gene is TRBJ1-5, the V gene TRBV7-9; D remains ambiguous. V lost 5 bases, J lost 4 bases, and 9 bases lay in between. CDR1 is SEHNR and CDR2 is FQNEAQ in the germline V gene (reference sequence). The CDR3 runs to 13 residues. The CDR3 sequence: CASSPSTNQPQHF. CDR3 nucleotides: TGTGCCAGCAGCCCCAGTACAAATCAGCCCCAGCATTTT.

This clonotype was detected ten times or more. The chain combines TRBV3-1 with TRBJ2-5; D gene unclear. The CDR3 totals 12 residues. Germline loops: CDR1 LGHDT, CDR2 YNNKEL (reference sequence). The V and J ends lost 3 bases and 1 base respectively, with 3 bases between them. The CDR3 sequence: CASSQAQETQYF. CDR3 coding DNA: TGTGCCAGCAGCCAGGCCCAAGAGACCCAGTACTTC.

This clonotype has just a few counts. The CDR3 DNA reads TGTGCCAGCAGTTACCACACAGGGGGTAATCAGCCCCAGCATTTT. Protein product: CASSYHTGGNQPQHF. J is TRBJ1-5 and V is TRBV6-5; 8 bases line up with TRBD1. The germline gives CDR1 MNHEY, CDR2 SVGAGI. The CDR3 runs 15 residues. Trimming cost V 2 bases and J 4 bases; bases outside gene matches: 4.

This clonotype has a count of ten or more. This chain connects TRBV28 to TRBJ2-7, with 9 bases that match TRBD2. Germline V lookup: CDR1 MDHEN, CDR2 SYDVKM. With V trimmed by 2 bases and J by 5 bases, 4 bases remained unmatched. This CDR3 comprises 14 residues. CDR3 sequence: CASSLVRGRDEQYF. CDR3 DNA: TGTGCCAGCAGTTTAGTGCGCGGGAGGGACGAGCAGTACTTC.

This chain connects TRBV7-6 to TRBJ2-3; possible D gene TRBD1, 6 bases. Trimming cost V 6 bases and J 6 bases, with 19 bases left between them. Per germline, CDR1 SGHVS and CDR2 FNYEAQ. There are 15 residues in the CDR3. CDR3 sequence: CASRPSGTQADTQYF. DNA of the CDR3: TGTGCCAGCAGGCCCTCCGGGACACAGGCGGATACGCAGTATTTT.

The sample holds many counts of this clonotype. This rearrangement joins TRBV27 to TRBJ2-3, with TRBD2 matching over 12 bases. Germline values: CDR1 MNHEY, CDR2 SMNVEV (reference sequence). CDR3 length equals 17 residues. The V and J ends lost 2 bases and 3 bases, in that order; junction bases with no gene match: 6. CDR3 DNA: TGTGCCAGCAGTTTACTAGCGGGAGGGCGGGGGACAGATACGCAGTATTTT. It specifies CASSLLAGGRGTDTQYF.

This clonotype turned up a few times. V gene TRBV12-3 or TRBV12-4 combines with J gene TRBJ1-2; 9 nucleotides match TRBD1. The V gene end was trimmed by 4 bases and the J gene end by 0 bases; junction bases not matched to a gene: 15. The CDR3 sequence is 19 residues long. The CDR3 DNA reads TGTGCCAGCAGTTCTGACCGGGACAGGGTTTTTAATGCTAACTATGGCTACACCTTC. Protein: CASSSDRDRVFNANYGYTF.

The chain combines TRBV19 with TRBJ2-7; 7 bases agree with TRBD1. The CDR3 runs 13 residues. Trimming took 9 bases from V and 0 from J; bases not matched to a gene: 5. CDR1 is LNHDA and CDR2 is SQIVND in the germline V gene (reference sequence). CDR3: CASSGQYSYEQYF. DNA of the CDR3: TGTGCCAGCTCGGGACAGTACTCCTACGAGCAGTACTTC.